This entry lists 27 T cell receptor beta chains sequenced from one sample in a study of OX40 agonist ivuxolimab in advanced cancers. TCRdb's table, derived via immunoSEQ multiplex PCR, lists solely in-frame clones and lacks some. The data hold more than 80,000 clones, with 90% observed a single time. Specimen: CD4+ or CD8+ T cells sorted from blood, collected in a trial of the OX40 agonist ivuxolimab. The receptors come from an adult with an advanced solid tumor such as melanoma, head and neck, liver or kidney cancer.

This clone was detected only a few times. This rearrangement joins TRBV9 to TRBJ2-7, with TRBD1 identical over 12 bases. The CDR3 runs 15 residues. From germline, CDR1 is SGDLS and CDR2 YYNGEE. V lost 0 bases to trimming and J lost 5 bases; unmatched junction nucleotides: 3. CDR3 region: CASSVVGQGANEQYF. The CDR3 DNA follows: TGTGCCAGCAGCGTAGTGGGACAGGGGGCTAACGAGCAGTACTTC.

J is TRBJ2-7 and V is TRBV6-1, with 7 bases fitting TRBD2. V dropped 6 bases and J dropped 0; count of bases not matched to a gene: 5. Germline lookup yields CDR1 MNHNS and CDR2 SASEGT. The CDR3 totals 14 residues. Here the CDR3 reads CASRSGGVSYEQYF. CDR3 coding DNA: TGTGCCAGCAGGTCGGGGGGAGTCTCCTACGAGCAGTACTTC.

This rearrangement joins TRBV19 to TRBJ1-2, with a tentative D call TRBD1 (5 bases). The CDR3 is 14 residues long. V lost 1 base and J 5 bases, leaving 11 bases between the germline ends. Germline lookup yields CDR1 LNHDA and CDR2 SQIVND (reference sequence). DNA of the CDR3: TGTGCCAGTAGTATAGGGGGCAGCAAATATGGCTACACCTTC. It is translated as CASSIGGSKYGYTF.

The chain has TRBV6-1 and TRBJ2-3, with 16 bases lining up with TRBD2. V was pared by 0 bases and J by 3 bases, with 3 bases of the junction left unmatched. Germline CDR1 reads MNHNS; CDR2 reads SASEGT. The CDR3 runs to 18 residues. The CDR3 coding sequence is TGTGCCAGCAGTGAAGCTGGGACTAGCGGGGGGGCGACAGATACGCAGTATTTT. This encodes CASSEAGTSGGATDTQYF.

The V call is TRBV7-6, the J call TRBJ2-2, with TRBD1 matching 11 bases. Unmatched junction bases numbered 3, after V lost 5 bases and J lost 1 base. This CDR3 spans 16 amino acids. CDR1 SGHVS and CDR2 FNYEAQ come from the germline V gene. CDR3 sequence: CASSLGTGGNTGELFF. The CDR3 DNA is TGTGCCAGCAGCCTAGGGACAGGGGGGAACACCGGGGAGCTGTTTTTT.

This rearrangement joins TRBV29-1 to TRBJ1-4; 7 bases agree with TRBD1. The germline CDR1 and CDR2 sequences are SQVTM and ANQGSEA. With 7 bases clipped from V and 7 bases from J, the junction kept 18 bases outside the gene matches. The CDR3 spans 16 residues. CDR3 nucleotides: TGCAGCGCTCAGGGGGGGGCGTCCGGCGTGAGTGAAAAACTGTTTTTT. It specifies CSAQGGASGVSEKLFF.

This chain joins TRBV7-8 and TRBJ1-6; the match to TRBD1 covers 7 bases. Looked up from germline, CDR1 is SGHVS and CDR2 is FQNEAQ. V lost 3 bases, J lost 7 bases, and 15 bases stayed unmatched. The length of the CDR3 is 18 residues. In DNA, the CDR3 is TGTGCCAGCAGCTTCCAGGGGGGGGCCCAGATAGGGAATTCACCCCTCCACTTT. It codes for CASSFQGGAQIGNSPLHF. The full variable domain, rest sourced from reference TRBV7-8 and TRBJ1-6, is GAGVSQSPRYKVAKRGQDVALRCDPISGHVSLFWYQQALGQGPEFLTYFQNEAQLDKSGLPSDRFFAERPEGSVSTLKIQRTQQEDSAVYLCASSFQGGAQIGNSPLHFGNGTRLTVT.

The rearrangement uses TRBV18 and TRBJ1-2; TRBD1 agrees at 7 bases. Germline V gene data show CDR1 as KGHSH and CDR2 as LQKENI. J gave up 7 bases and V 3 bases, and 5 bases lay outside the gene matches. This CDR3 comprises 13 residues. CDR3 in DNA: TGTGCCAGCTCACCGAACAGGGGAGGTGGCTACACCTTC. Translation: CASSPNRGGGYTF. Full variable domain (missing parts from reference TRBV18 and TRBJ1-2): NAGVMQNPRHLVRRRGQEARLRCSPMKGHSHVYWYRQLPEEGLKFMVYLQKENIIDESGMPKERFSAEFPKEGPSILRIQQVVRGDSAAYFCASSPNRGGGYTFGSGTRLTVV.

This chain joins TRBV28 and TRBJ1-3, with D maybe TRBD1 (5 bases). From germline, CDR1 is MDHEN and CDR2 SYDVKM. V dropped 2 bases and J dropped 0 bases, with 11 bases sitting between them. The CDR3 runs to 16 residues. In DNA, the CDR3 is TGTGCCAGCAGTTTAGATACAGGAGACTCTGGAAACACCATATATTTT. It is translated as CASSLDTGDSGNTIYF.

This clone was observed a single time. The genes are TRBV7-2 and TRBJ2-1; D is undetermined. Germline lookup yields CDR1 SGHTA and CDR2 FQGNSA. The CDR3 consists of 14 residues. V gave up 6 bases and J gave up 0 bases, with 9 bases separating them. The CDR3 loop reads CASRIQSSYNEQFF. CDR3 bases: TGTGCCAGCAGAATTCAGAGCTCCTACAATGAGCAGTTCTTC.

The chain joins TRBV6-1 to TRBJ2-1; 10 nucleotides agree with TRBD2. The CDR3 contains 16 residues. The trim removed 4 bases at V and 4 bases at J, leaving 7 bases unmatched. Germline CDR1 and CDR2: MNHNS and SASEGT. CDR3 region: CASSGPSGGLYNEQFF. In DNA form, the CDR3 reads TGTGCCAGCAGTGGTCCTAGCGGGGGTTTGTACAATGAGCAGTTCTTC.

The V and J genes are TRBV15 and TRBJ1-2; D might be TRBD1 (5 bases). Germline values: CDR1 LNHNV, CDR2 YYDKDF (reference sequence). V lost 0 bases and J 8 bases, leaving 13 bases between the germline ends. The CDR3 covers 14 residues. Here the CDR3 DNA reads TGTGCCACCAGCAGAGATGAACAGGCAGAAGGCTACACCTTC. Translation gives CATSRDEQAEGYTF.

CDR3 sequence (DNA): TGTGCCAGTACTTCAGGGGCGACCACCGGGGAGCTGTTTTTT. It encodes CASTSGATTGELFF. This chain uses TRBV19 with TRBJ2-2; D might be TRBD1 (6 bases). The germline V gene has CDR1 LNHDA and CDR2 SQIVND (reference sequence). Trimming removed 7 bases at V and 4 bases at J, with 13 bases between. This CDR3 is built from 14 residues. Drawing the rest from reference TRBV19 and TRBJ2-2, the complete variable domain is DGGITQSPKYLFRKEGQNVTLSCEQNLNHDAMYWYRQDPGQGLRLIYYSQIVNDFQKGDIAEGYSVSREKKESFPLTVTSAQKNPTAFYLCASTSGATTGELFFGEGSRLTVL.

The chain recombines TRBV19 with TRBJ2-1; 13 bases are a match to TRBD2. The CDR3 runs to 15 residues. V dropped 4 bases and J dropped 4; count of bases not matched to a gene: 1. The V gene's germline CDR1 is LNHDA and CDR2 SQIVND (reference sequence). Written as DNA, the CDR3 is TGTGCCAGTAGTACGGGACTAGCGGGGTACAATGAGCAGTTCTTC. Translation: CASSTGLAGYNEQFF.

This chain links TRBV19 with TRBJ2-1; D remains unclear. The CDR3 contains 13 residues. V was cut by 1 base and J by 6 bases, with 7 bases left in between. Germline V gene data show CDR1 as LNHDA and CDR2 as SQIVND (reference sequence). The CDR3 nucleotides read TGTGCCAGTAGTATAGGGAATAGCAATGAGCAGTTCTTC. Translation gives CASSIGNSNEQFF. Variable domain in full (rest from reference TRBV19 and TRBJ2-1): DGGITQSPKYLFRKEGQNVTLSCEQNLNHDAMYWYRQDPGQGLRLIYYSQIVNDFQKGDIAEGYSVSREKKESFPLTVTSAQKNPTAFYLCASSIGNSNEQFFGPGTRLTVL.

This rearrangement joins TRBV6-5 to TRBJ1-4, with unresolved D. V was pared by 0 bases and J by 6 bases, with 5 bases between. This CDR3 is built from 13 residues. CDR1 is MNHEY, CDR2 SVGAGI, per germline. The CDR3 region is CASSYSRDEKLFF. The CDR3 bases are TGTGCCAGCAGTTACTCGAGGGATGAAAAACTGTTTTTT.

V usage is TRBV5-6 and J usage is TRBJ1-2; D is uncertain. V was clipped by 2 bases and J by 12 bases, with 14 bases between them. The CDR3 runs to 12 residues. The germline gives CDR1 SGHDT, CDR2 YYEEEE. The CDR3 reads CASSFAQSPNTF. The DNA of the CDR3 is TGTGCCAGCAGCTTTGCCCAGTCCCCAAACACCTTC.

This clone was detected once. The J gene is TRBJ1-2, the V gene TRBV4-3; D remains ambiguous. The CDR3 covers 15 residues. Trimming left V 1 base short and J 5 bases short, with 14 bases between. Germline-derived CDR1 and CDR2 are LGHNA and YSLEER. The CDR3 DNA sequence: TGCGCCAGCAGCCAAGGGGTAGGAGCGCTGTATGGCTACACCTTC. Residues: CASSQGVGALYGYTF.

The genes are TRBV28 and TRBJ2-3; D may match TRBD1 or TRBD2 (5 bases each). Germline V lookup: CDR1 MDHEN, CDR2 SYDVKM. CDR3 length: 10 residues. The V end was cut by 11 bases, the J end by 3 bases, with 6 bases between. The CDR3 region has the DNA TGTGCCTGGGGGACAGATACGCAGTATTTT. Encoded protein: CAWGTDTQYF.

This clone was seen just once. This sequence joins TRBV5-1 and TRBJ1-1; D not resolved. Trimming took 4 bases from V and 1 from J, leaving 11 bases between them. Germline values: CDR1 SGHRS, CDR2 YFSETQ. The CDR3 sequence is 14 residues long. This chain's CDR3 is CASSISVSNTEAFF. The CDR3 coding sequence is TGCGCCAGCAGCATCAGTGTGTCGAACACTGAAGCTTTCTTT. Variable domain in full (rest from reference TRBV5-1 and TRBJ1-1): KAGVTQTPRYLIKTRGQQVTLSCSPISGHRSVSWYQQTPGQGLQFLFEYFSETQRNKGNFPGRFSGRQFSNSRSEMNVSTLELGDSALYLCASSISVSNTEAFFGQGTRLTVV.

The chain uses TRBV28 and TRBJ1-2, with unresolved D. V lost 6 bases and J 10 bases, leaving 15 bases between the germline ends. Germline CDR1 reads MDHEN; CDR2 reads SYDVKM. There are 12 residues in the CDR3. The DNA of the CDR3 is TGTGCCAGCAGAACCCTCGAGGACCCCTACACCTTC. Translating it yields CASRTLEDPYTF.

Concerning this clone itself: The identical CDR3 is also encoded by other nucleotide sequences in the sample. The chain joins TRBV15 to TRBJ2-5; D is uncertain. Trimming took off 2 bases at V and 3 bases at J, with 4 bases between the two ends. Germline-derived CDR1 and CDR2 are LNHNV and YYDKDF (reference sequence). There are 12 residues in the CDR3. CDR3 bases: TGTGCCACCAGCAGACCTAAAGAGACCCAGTACTTC. As protein: CATSRPKETQYF.

The J gene is TRBJ2-5, the V gene TRBV5-1, with D possibly matching TRBD1 (6 bases). There are 16 residues in the CDR3. Germline loops: CDR1 SGHRS, CDR2 YFSETQ. The V and J ends lost 0 bases and 5 bases respectively, with 17 bases between them. The CDR3 region has the DNA TGCGCCAGCAGCTTGGGACTTGGGCAGGGGTCGGAGACCCAGTACTTC. It codes for CASSLGLGQGSETQYF.

V gene TRBV7-2 combines with J gene TRBJ1-1; 7 bases align to TRBD1. Trimming at V came to 1 base and at J to 13 bases, leaving 15 bases not matched to a gene. The CDR3 length is 15 residues. Germline lookup yields CDR1 SGHTA and CDR2 FQGNSA. CDR3 DNA: TGTGCCAGCAGCTTAGTTCCCCGGGACAGTAAAGAGGTTTTCTTT. Translated, it gives CASSLVPRDSKEVFF. Supplemented by reference TRBV7-2 and TRBJ1-1, the full variable domain reads GAGVSQSPSNKVTEKGKDVELRCDPISGHTALYWYRQSLGQGLEFLIYFQGNSAPDKSGLPSDRFSAERTGGSVSTLTIQRTQQEDSAVYLCASSLVPRDSKEVFFGQGTRLTVV.

CDR3 region: CASSQGIVQGNTEAFF. The DNA for the CDR3 is TGCGCCAGCAGCCAAGGTATAGTTCAGGGGAACACTGAAGCTTTCTTT. This chain links TRBV4-1 with TRBJ1-1, with D perhaps TRBD1 (5 bases). Germline CDR1 and CDR2: MGHRA and YSYEKL. With 1 base removed from V and 1 base from J, the gap between germline ends came to 13 bases. The CDR3 length is 16 residues.

This clone was seen just once. CDR3 coding DNA: TGTGCCAGTAGTTCCCAGGGGGGTTTGAATTCACCCCTCCACTTT. Translating it yields CASSSQGGLNSPLHF. V gene TRBV19 combines with J gene TRBJ1-6, with 7 bases fitting TRBD1. Germline V CDR1 and CDR2: LNHDA, SQIVND (reference sequence). With V trimmed by 5 bases and J by 7 bases, 8 bases remained unmatched. CDR3 length: 15 amino acids.

This chain uses TRBV2 with TRBJ2-7, with D tentatively TRBD1 or TRBD2 (5 bases each). V lost 2 bases and J lost 6, with 17 bases in between. CDR1 is SNHLY and CDR2 is FYNNEI in the germline V gene. The CDR3 covers 15 residues. The CDR3 here is CASSEIRQGAGEQYF. CDR3 in DNA: TGTGCCAGCAGTGAAATCCGTCAGGGAGCCGGCGAGCAGTACTTC. Supplemented by reference TRBV2 and TRBJ2-7, the full variable domain reads EPEVTQTPSHQVTQMGQEVILRCVPISNHLYFYWYRQILGQKVEFLVSFYNNEISEKSEIFDDQFSVERPDGSNFTLKIRSTKLEDSAMYFCASSEIRQGAGEQYFGPGTRLTVT.